Listed below are T cell receptor beta chains from one sample, sequenced in a study of CD8+CD57+ T cells in acquired aplastic anemia. TCRdb itself ran the reads through MiXCR, one entry per CDR3 protein. The repertoire has over 100,000 distinct CDR3 sequences, roughly two fifths of them found once; the top ten carry over 6.5%. Sequences were obtained from sorted CD4+, CD8+, or CD8+CD57+ T cells (not recorded which) from PBMCs. All receptors come from a human donor in good health, serving as a control. CDR3s include the opening cysteine and the closing phenylalanine or tryptophan. The D gene is left open where the match is weak. Clone size is stated in some rows and not others, as once, few, many or a class when expanded.

abundance	v_gene	j_gene	d_gene	CDR3nt	CDR3aa
-	TRBV7-8	TRBJ2-7	TRBD1	TGTGCCAGCAGCCTACTCCCTAGGGGGCAGACCTACGAGCAGTACTTC	CASSLLPRGQTYEQYF
-	TRBV19	TRBJ2-1	TRBD2	TGTGCCAGTAGTCCCTCTAGCGGGGGCTACAATGAGCAGTTCTTC	CASSPSSGGYNEQFF
few	TRBV29-1	TRBJ1-2	-	TGCAGCGGGGGAGGAGGCGACTATGGCTACACCTTC	CSGGGGDYGYTF
-	TRBV19	TRBJ2-1	-	TGTGGGACCGGGACGGGGACGCATGAGCAGTTCTTC	CGTGTGTHEQFF
-	TRBV9	TRBJ1-6	-	TGTGCCAGCAGCGTAGACAGTTCCTATGATTCACCCCTCCACTTT	CASSVDSSYDSPLHF
-	TRBV10-3	TRBJ1-5	-	TGTGCCATCAGTGATGGGCTGGTCAATCAGCCCCAGCATTTT	CAISDGLVNQPQHF
-	TRBV25-1	TRBJ2-3	TRBD1	TGCGCCAGCAGCCAGCCGGGACAGGGAGGCACAGATACGCAGTATTTT	CASSQPGQGGTDTQYF
-	TRBV2	TRBJ2-3	-	TGTGCCAGCGCACTAGCAGATACGCAGTATTTT	CASALADTQYF
many	TRBV24-1	TRBJ1-5	-	TGTGCCACCAGTGACTGGGACGGGCAGGCCCAGCATTTT	CATSDWDGQAQHF
-	TRBV5-4	TRBJ1-2	-	TGTGCCAGCAGCACTGACAGTAACTATGGCTACACCTTC	CASSTDSNYGYTF
many	TRBV12-3/TRBV12-4	TRBJ1-2	TRBD1	TGTGCCAGCAGCCCCGACAGGGGGCTAATCTATGGCTACACCTTC	CASSPDRGLIYGYTF
-	TRBV7-8	TRBJ2-1	TRBD2	TGTGCCAGCAGTAGGGGCGGGAGCACCTACAATGAGCAGTTCTTC	CASSRGGSTYNEQFF
many	TRBV6-5	TRBJ1-5	-	TGTGCCAGCAGCCCACAGTTCAATCAGCCCCAGCATTTT	CASSPQFNQPQHF
-	TRBV6-4	TRBJ2-4	-	TGTGCCAGCAGTGCGACCGCTCGGGGGAACATTCAGTACTTC	CASSATARGNIQYF
few	TRBV12-3/TRBV12-4	TRBJ1-4	-	TGTGCCAGCAGTTTCGGGGGGAGGTTTAATGAAAAACTGTTTTTT	CASSFGGRFNEKLFF
-	TRBV20-1	TRBJ2-7	-	TGCAGTGCTAGTGGGGCCGTGCTTGAGCAGTACTTC	CSASGAVLEQYF
many	TRBV10-1	TRBJ2-2	-	TGCGCCAGCAGTGAAGGCCAGGGGAACGGGGAGCTGTTTTTT	CASSEGQGNGELFF
-	TRBV30	TRBJ2-3	-	TGTGCCTGGAGTGTACTCGGGGGCAGCACAGATACGCAGTATTTT	CAWSVLGGSTDTQYF
many	TRBV13	TRBJ1-2	TRBD1	TGTGCCAGCAGCTTGGGGGACAGAAACTATGGCTACACCTTC	CASSLGDRNYGYTF
-	TRBV20-1	TRBJ2-6	-	TGCAGTGCTAGAGATCAGGGCTCTGGGGCCAACGTCCTGACTTTC	CSARDQGSGANVLTF
once	TRBV24-1	TRBJ1-5	-	TGTGCCTATTTGACAGGACATCAGCCCCAGCATTTT	CAYLTGHQPQHF
-	TRBV5-1	TRBJ2-7	-	TGCGCCAGCAGCCCAACCGGGACGGGCTCCTACGAGCAGTACTTC	CASSPTGTGSYEQYF
many	TRBV3-1	TRBJ2-5	-	TGTGCCAGCGCTAGCAGGGAGACCCAGTACTTC	CASASRETQYF
many	TRBV12-3/TRBV12-4	TRBJ2-1	-	TGTGCCAGCAGACAGGGTCTCGCGTACAATGAGCAGTTCTTC	CASRQGLAYNEQFF
-	TRBV2	TRBJ2-3	TRBD2	TGTGCCAGCAGCGGGGGACTAGCCCGCACGCAGTATTTT	CASSGGLARTQYF
many	TRBV5-1	TRBJ2-6	-	TGCGCCAGCAGCTTGTGGGTGACAGCCAGCTCTGGGGCCAACGTCCTGACTTTC	CASSLWVTASSGANVLTF
many	TRBV6-1	TRBJ2-7	-	TGTGCCAGCAACGACAGGCCCCGTTCCGAGCAGTACTTC	CASNDRPRSEQYF
-	TRBV24-1	TRBJ2-7	TRBD1	TGTGCCACCAGTGATCGCGGCGGGACAGGGGCAGAGCAGTACTTC	CATSDRGGTGAEQYF
many	TRBV2	TRBJ1-6	-	TGTGCCAGCAGTGAAAGGGCTGGGAATACCAATTCACCCCTCCACTTT	CASSERAGNTNSPLHF
many	TRBV6-1	TRBJ2-7	-	TGTGCCAGCAGTCCCCCGAGCCCAGCGTACGAGCAGTACTTC	CASSPPSPAYEQYF
-	TRBV3-1	TRBJ2-2	-	TGTGCCAGCAGCCACGGCCCCCCTGGGGTCGGGGAGCTGTTTTTT	CASSHGPPGVGELFF
many	TRBV9	TRBJ1-6	-	TGTGCCAGCAGCGTGAGCAGCAGCTCCTATAATTCACCCCTCCACTTT	CASSVSSSSYNSPLHF
-	TRBV7-9	TRBJ1-2	-	TGTGCCAGCAGCCCGGGACGGCCTCCTGGCTACACCTTC	CASSPGRPPGYTF
many	TRBV5-1	TRBJ2-6	TRBD1	TGCGCCAGCAGCTTACGGACAGGGGAGAGGACTGGGGCCAACGTCCTGACTTTC	CASSLRTGERTGANVLTF
many	TRBV3-1	TRBJ1-6	-	TGTGCCAGCAGCCCCTCTGGGGGGATCGGGCATAATTCACCCCTCCACTTT	CASSPSGGIGHNSPLHF
once	TRBV25-1	TRBJ2-1	-	TGTGCCAGCATCCCCGGTCCGAGGAGCTCCTACAATGAGCAGTTCTTC	CASIPGPRSSYNEQFF
-	TRBV25-1	TRBJ2-6	-	TGTGCCAGCCACAGGGAGGGGGCCAACGTCCTGACTTTC	CASHREGANVLTF
-	TRBV10-1	TRBJ2-7	TRBD1	TGCGCCAGCAGTGAGTCGGGGACAGCCGAGCAGTACTTC	CASSESGTAEQYF
-	TRBV19	TRBJ1-6	-	TGTGCCAGTAGTATTCGGGGGGCAGAGGCCCTCCACTTT	CASSIRGAEALHF
many	TRBV7-9	TRBJ2-5	TRBD1	TGTGCCAGCAGCTGGGACAGGGGGACACAAGAGACCCAGTACTTC	CASSWDRGTQETQYF
many	TRBV3-1	TRBJ1-2	TRBD1	TGTGCCAGCAGCTTCGGGGAGGGGGCTGGCTACACCTTC	CASSFGEGAGYTF
once	TRBV6-1	TRBJ2-7	TRBD2	TGTGCCAGCAGCTCCGGACTAGCGGGAGGTTGGGACGAGCAGTACTTC	CASSSGLAGGWDEQYF
few	TRBV5-1	TRBJ2-5	TRBD2	TGCGCCAGCAGGCATGGGACTAGCGGGGGGGCGTACCAAGAGACCCAGTACTTC	CASRHGTSGGAYQETQYF
many	TRBV6-5	TRBJ2-3	-	TGTGCCAGCAGTTACGGCGGGAACACAGATACGCAGTATTTT	CASSYGGNTDTQYF
many	TRBV20-1	TRBJ1-5	TRBD1	TGCAGTGCCCCACGGGACAGGGGAATGGGCAATCAGCCCCAGCATTTT	CSAPRDRGMGNQPQHF
-	TRBV3-1	TRBJ1-2	TRBD1	TGTGCCAGCAGACATTCGACAGGGGGCACTAACTATGGCTACACCTTC	CASRHSTGGTNYGYTF
many	TRBV9	TRBJ2-5	-	TGTGCCAGCAGCGTAGCTACCGGGACATTTTTCGGGGAGACCCAGTACTTC	CASSVATGTFFGETQYF
-	TRBV2	TRBJ2-5	-	TGTGCCAGCCTACAGGGACGCAATCAGCCCCAGTACTTC	CASLQGRNQPQYF
many	TRBV4-1	TRBJ1-1	-	TGCGCCAGCAGCCAACCCCACCGACAGCGAGGGAACACTGAAGCTTTCTTT	CASSQPHRQRGNTEAFF
many	TRBV19	TRBJ2-6	-	TGTGCCAGTAGTGGTTCTACGCCTGGGGCCAACGTCCTGACTTTC	CASSGSTPGANVLTF
once	TRBV11-1	TRBJ2-7	TRBD2	TGTGCCAGCAGCACCTCCGGGACTAGCCTATCCTACGAGCAGTACTTC	CASSTSGTSLSYEQYF
few	TRBV29-1	TRBJ2-3	-	TGCAGCGCAGAAAAAGGGGACACCACAGATACGCAGTATTTT	CSAEKGDTTDTQYF
many	TRBV25-1	TRBJ2-3	TRBD1	TGTGCCAGCAGTACAGGGGGCCCCACAGATACGCAGTATTTT	CASSTGGPTDTQYF
-	TRBV12-3/TRBV12-4	TRBJ1-2	-	TGTGCCAGCAACCACAGGAGGATTGGTGGCTACACCTTC	CASNHRRIGGYTF
many	TRBV6-5	TRBJ1-1	TRBD1	TGTGCCAGCAGCGCGACTAGGGGGCATAACACTGAAGCTTTCTTT	CASSATRGHNTEAFF
many	TRBV7-8	TRBJ1-4	-	TGTGCCAGCAGCTTATTCAGTGGAAATGAAAAACTGTTTTTT	CASSLFSGNEKLFF
few	TRBV28	TRBJ1-1	TRBD1	TGTGCCAGCAGCGCCTGGACAGGGGCGGGGAACACTGAAGCTTTCTTT	CASSAWTGAGNTEAFF
few	TRBV13	TRBJ1-2	-	TGTGCCAGCAGCTTAGGCCCCAGGACTAACTATGGCTACACCTTC	CASSLGPRTNYGYTF
many	TRBV4-2	TRBJ1-2	-	TGTGCCAGCAGCCAAGAGGCGTCAGGGTATGGCTACACCTTC	CASSQEASGYGYTF